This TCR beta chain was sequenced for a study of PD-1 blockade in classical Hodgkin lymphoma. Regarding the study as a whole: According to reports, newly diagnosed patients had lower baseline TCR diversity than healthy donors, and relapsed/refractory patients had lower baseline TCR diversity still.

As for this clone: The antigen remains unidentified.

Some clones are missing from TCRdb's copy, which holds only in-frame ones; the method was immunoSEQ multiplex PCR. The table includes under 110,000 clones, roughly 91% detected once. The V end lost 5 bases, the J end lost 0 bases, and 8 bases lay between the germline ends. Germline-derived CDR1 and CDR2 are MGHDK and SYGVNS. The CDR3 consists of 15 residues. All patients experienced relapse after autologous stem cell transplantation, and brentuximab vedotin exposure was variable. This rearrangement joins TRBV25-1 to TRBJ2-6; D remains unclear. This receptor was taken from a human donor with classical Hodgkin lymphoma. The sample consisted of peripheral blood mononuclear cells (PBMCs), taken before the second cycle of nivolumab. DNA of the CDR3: TGTGCCAGCAGTAGTTGGGGCTCTGGGGCCAACGTCCTGACTTTC. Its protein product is CASSSWGSGANVLTF.